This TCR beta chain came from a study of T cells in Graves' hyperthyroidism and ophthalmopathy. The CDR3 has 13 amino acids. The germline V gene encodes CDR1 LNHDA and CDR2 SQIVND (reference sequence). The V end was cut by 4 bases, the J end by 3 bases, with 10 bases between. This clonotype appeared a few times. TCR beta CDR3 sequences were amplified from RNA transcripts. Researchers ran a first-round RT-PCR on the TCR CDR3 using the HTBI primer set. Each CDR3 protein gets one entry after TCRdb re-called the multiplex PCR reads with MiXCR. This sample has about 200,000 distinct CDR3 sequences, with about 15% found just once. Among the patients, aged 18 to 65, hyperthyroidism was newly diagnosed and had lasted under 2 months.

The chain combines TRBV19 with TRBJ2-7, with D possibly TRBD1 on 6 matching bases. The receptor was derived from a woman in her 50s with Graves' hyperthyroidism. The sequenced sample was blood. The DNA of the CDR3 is TGTGCCAGTAGTACCCGGGACAACTACGAGCAGTACTTC. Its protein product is CASSTRDNYEQYF.